Below, 3 T cell receptor beta chains from the same sample are listed, as sequenced in a study of T cells in Graves' hyperthyroidism and ophthalmopathy. Researchers amplified the TCR beta CDR3 regions from RNA transcripts. Using the HTBI primer set, a first-round RT-PCR was run on the TCR CDR3. TCRdb reanalysed the multiplex PCR reads using MiXCR and keeps one entry per CDR3 protein. This sample has more than 600,000 distinct CDR3 sequences, with roughly 15% found just once. Material for sequencing was blood. These receptors originate from a man aged 18 to 30 with Graves' hyperthyroidism.

This clonotype was observed at least ten times. V is TRBV6-1 and J is TRBJ2-7; D perhaps matches TRBD1 (6 bases). V was trimmed by 6 bases and J by 2 bases, leaving 11 bases between them. Germline V gives CDR1 MNHNS, CDR2 SASEGT. This CDR3 is 13 amino acids long. The CDR3 here is CASRDRQTYEQYF. CDR3 sequence (DNA): TGTGCCAGCAGGGACAGACAGACCTACGAGCAGTACTTC.

This clonotype showed up many times. This chain uses TRBV28 with TRBJ2-3; 14 nucleotides align to TRBD2. CDR1 is MDHEN, CDR2 SYDVKM, per germline. The ends lost 6 bases at V and 1 base at J; junction bases unmatched: 6. This CDR3 region has 17 residues. The CDR3 DNA sequence: TGTGCCAGCAGCCCAGGGACTAGCGGGAGTCGCACAGATACGCAGTATTTT. This codes for CASSPGTSGSRTDTQYF.

At least ten counts were recorded for this clonotype. The chain joins TRBV7-2 to TRBJ2-1; 15 bases agree with TRBD2. Germline values: CDR1 SGHTA, CDR2 FQGNSA. The CDR3 is 18 amino acids. V dropped 1 base and J dropped 8; count of bases not matched to a gene: 9. CDR3 sequence: CASSLVGLAGGLLDEQFF. The CDR3 DNA follows: TGTGCCAGCAGCTTAGTGGGACTAGCGGGAGGCTTGTTAGATGAGCAGTTCTTC. Filled out from reference TRBV7-2 and TRBJ2-1, the complete variable domain reads GAGVSQSPSNKVTEKGKDVELRCDPISGHTALYWYRQSLGQGLEFLIYFQGNSAPDKSGLPSDRFSAERTGGSVSTLTIQRTQQEDSAVYLCASSLVGLAGGLLDEQFFGPGTRLTVL.